These 2 T cell receptor beta chains share one sample of origin, sequenced in a study of cytomegalovirus exposure and HLA in healthy donors. The primer mix had 60 Vbeta and 13 Jbeta primers. Sequencing was performed with immunoSEQ multiplex PCR; in TCRdb, only in-frame clones are kept and a portion is missing. The sample lists about 94,000 clones; roughly three quarters were seen once. Sequences were obtained from PBMCs. The receptor source for this set is a man aged 30 to 39 in good health and CMV-seronegative.

V gene TRBV30 combines with J gene TRBJ1-2; TRBD1 agrees at 11 bases. This CDR3 spans 19 amino acids. J gave up 0 bases and V 2 bases, and 14 bases lay outside the gene matches. Germline CDR1 and CDR2: GTSNPN and SVGIG (reference sequence). The CDR3 sequence: CAWSPLWTGGFGANYGYTF. The CDR3 region has the DNA TGTGCCTGGAGTCCTTTGTGGACAGGGGGCTTTGGAGCTAACTATGGCTACACCTTC.

The chain couples TRBV9 to TRBJ1-2; 8 bases line up with TRBD1. CDR1 is SGDLS and CDR2 is YYNGEE in the germline V gene. The CDR3 length is 15 residues. J was trimmed by 4 bases and V by 0 bases; bases with no gene match: 5. CDR3 sequence reads: CASSVATGGVYGYTF. CDR3 DNA: TGTGCCAGCAGCGTAGCTACAGGGGGAGTCTATGGCTACACCTTC.